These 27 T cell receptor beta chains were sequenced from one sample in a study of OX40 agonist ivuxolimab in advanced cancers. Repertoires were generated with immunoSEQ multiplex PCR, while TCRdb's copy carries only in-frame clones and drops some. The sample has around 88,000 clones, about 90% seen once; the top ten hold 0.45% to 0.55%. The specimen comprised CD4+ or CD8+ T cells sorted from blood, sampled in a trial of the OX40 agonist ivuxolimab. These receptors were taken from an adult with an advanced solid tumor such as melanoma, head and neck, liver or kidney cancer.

Here the CDR3 reads CASSVADRGRIYNEQFF. The CDR3 nucleotides are TGTGCCAGCAGCGTCGCAGACAGGGGGCGAATCTACAATGAGCAGTTCTTC. V is TRBV9 and J is TRBJ2-1, with 10 bases identical to TRBD1. V shed 2 bases, J shed 3 bases, and the junction held 8 bases outside the gene matches. Germline V gives CDR1 SGDLS, CDR2 YYNGEE. CDR3 length: 17 amino acids.

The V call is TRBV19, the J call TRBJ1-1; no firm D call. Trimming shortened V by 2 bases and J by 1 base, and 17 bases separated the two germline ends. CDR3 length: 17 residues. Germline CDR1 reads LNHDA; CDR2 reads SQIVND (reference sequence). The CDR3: CASSITEWGGPNTEAFF. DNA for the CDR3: TGTGCCAGTAGTATAACTGAGTGGGGAGGGCCGAACACTGAAGCTTTCTTT.

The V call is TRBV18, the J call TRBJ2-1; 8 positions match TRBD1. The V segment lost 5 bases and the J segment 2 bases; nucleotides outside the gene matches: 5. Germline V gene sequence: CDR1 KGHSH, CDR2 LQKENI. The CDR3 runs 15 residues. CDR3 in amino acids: CASSATGGTYNEQFF. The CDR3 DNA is TGTGCCAGCTCAGCTACAGGGGGGACCTACAATGAGCAGTTCTTC.

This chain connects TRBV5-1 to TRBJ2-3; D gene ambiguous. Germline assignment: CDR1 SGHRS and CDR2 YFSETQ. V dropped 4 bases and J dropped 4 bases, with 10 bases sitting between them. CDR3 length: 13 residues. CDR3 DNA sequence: TGCGCCAGCAGCATAGATGGCCCAGATACGCAGTATTTT. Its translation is CASSIDGPDTQYF.

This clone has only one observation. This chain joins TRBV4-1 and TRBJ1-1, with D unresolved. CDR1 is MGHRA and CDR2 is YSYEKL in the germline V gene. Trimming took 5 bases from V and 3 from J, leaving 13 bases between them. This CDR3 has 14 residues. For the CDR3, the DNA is TGCGCCAGCAGCGTCCTTTCCGGGTACACTGAAGCTTTCTTT. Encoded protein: CASSVLSGYTEAFF.

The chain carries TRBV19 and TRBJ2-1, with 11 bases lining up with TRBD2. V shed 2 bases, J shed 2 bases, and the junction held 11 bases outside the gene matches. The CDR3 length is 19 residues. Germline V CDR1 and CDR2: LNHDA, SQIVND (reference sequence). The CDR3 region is CASSIPFAGTSGTYNEQFF. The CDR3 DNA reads TGTGCCAGTAGTATACCCTTTGCCGGGACTAGCGGCACCTACAATGAGCAGTTCTTC. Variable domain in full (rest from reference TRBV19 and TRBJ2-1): DGGITQSPKYLFRKEGQNVTLSCEQNLNHDAMYWYRQDPGQGLRLIYYSQIVNDFQKGDIAEGYSVSREKKESFPLTVTSAQKNPTAFYLCASSIPFAGTSGTYNEQFFGPGTRLTVL.

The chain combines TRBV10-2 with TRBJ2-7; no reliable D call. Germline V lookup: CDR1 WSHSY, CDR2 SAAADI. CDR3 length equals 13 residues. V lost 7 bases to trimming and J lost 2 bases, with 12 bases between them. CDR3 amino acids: CASNAGGTYEQYF. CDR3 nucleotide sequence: TGCGCCAGCAATGCAGGCGGAACCTACGAGCAGTACTTC.

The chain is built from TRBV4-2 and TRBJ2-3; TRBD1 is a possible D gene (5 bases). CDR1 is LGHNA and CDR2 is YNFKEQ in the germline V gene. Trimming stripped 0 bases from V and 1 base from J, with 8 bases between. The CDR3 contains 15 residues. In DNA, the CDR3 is TGTGCCAGCAGCCAAGAGGTGGGGCGCACAGATACGCAGTATTTT. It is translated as CASSQEVGRTDTQYF.

In DNA form, the CDR3 reads TGTGCCAGCAGTGAAATTTCGGGCACGGGAGAGTATGGCTACACCTTC. It codes for CASSEISGTGEYGYTF. The chain employs TRBV2 and TRBJ1-2, with D uncertain. This CDR3 region has 16 residues. The germline CDR1 and CDR2 sequences are SNHLY and FYNNEI. V dropped 2 bases and J dropped 5 bases, with 18 bases sitting between them.

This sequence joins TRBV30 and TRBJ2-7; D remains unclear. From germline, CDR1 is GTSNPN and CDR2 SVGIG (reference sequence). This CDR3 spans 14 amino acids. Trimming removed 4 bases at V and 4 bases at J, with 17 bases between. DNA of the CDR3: TGTGCCTGGATTATTAAGGGCCTCCCTTACGAGCAGTACTTC. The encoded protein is CAWIIKGLPYEQYF.

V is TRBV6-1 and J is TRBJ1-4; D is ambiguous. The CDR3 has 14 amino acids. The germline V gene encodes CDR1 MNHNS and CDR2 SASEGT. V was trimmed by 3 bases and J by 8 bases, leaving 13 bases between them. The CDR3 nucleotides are TGTGCCAGCAGTGAGATCGGTTTAGGGGAAAAACTGTTTTTT. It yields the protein CASSEIGLGEKLFF.

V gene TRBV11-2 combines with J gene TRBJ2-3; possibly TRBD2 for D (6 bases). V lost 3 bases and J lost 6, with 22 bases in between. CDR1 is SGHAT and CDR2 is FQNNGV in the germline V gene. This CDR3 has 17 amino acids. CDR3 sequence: CASSLFLGGLVTDTQYF. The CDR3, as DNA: TGTGCCAGCAGCTTGTTTTTGGGAGGTCTAGTCACGGATACGCAGTATTTT.

CDR3 bases: TGTGCCAGCAGCTTAGCGTTGCTAGCAAGCTCCTACAATGAGCAGTTCTTC. This translates into CASSLALLASSYNEQFF. V usage is TRBV7-8 and J usage is TRBJ2-1, with D possibly matching TRBD2 (5 bases). CDR3 length: 17 residues. Germline CDR1 SGHVS, CDR2 FQNEAQ. The V end was cut by 0 bases, the J end by 0 bases, with 12 bases between.

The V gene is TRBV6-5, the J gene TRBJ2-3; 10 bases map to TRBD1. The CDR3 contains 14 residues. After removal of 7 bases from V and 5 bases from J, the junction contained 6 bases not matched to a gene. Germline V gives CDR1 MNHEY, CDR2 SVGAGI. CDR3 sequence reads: CASNPDRGQDTQYF. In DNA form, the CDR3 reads TGTGCCAGCAACCCTGACAGGGGGCAAGATACGCAGTATTTT.

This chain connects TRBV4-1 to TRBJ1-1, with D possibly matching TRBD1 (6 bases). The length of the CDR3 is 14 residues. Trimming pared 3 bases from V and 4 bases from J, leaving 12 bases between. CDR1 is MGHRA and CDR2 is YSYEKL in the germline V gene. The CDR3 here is CASSQAAGATEAFF. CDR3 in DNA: TGCGCCAGCAGCCAGGCTGCAGGGGCCACTGAAGCTTTCTTT.

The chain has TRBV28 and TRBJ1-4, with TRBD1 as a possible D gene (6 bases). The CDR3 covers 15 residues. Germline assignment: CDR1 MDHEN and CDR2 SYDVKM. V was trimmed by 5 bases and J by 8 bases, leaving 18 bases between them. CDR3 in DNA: TGTGCCAGCAGTCCTCAACAGGGTTTGGGAGAAAAACTGTTTTTT. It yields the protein CASSPQQGLGEKLFF.

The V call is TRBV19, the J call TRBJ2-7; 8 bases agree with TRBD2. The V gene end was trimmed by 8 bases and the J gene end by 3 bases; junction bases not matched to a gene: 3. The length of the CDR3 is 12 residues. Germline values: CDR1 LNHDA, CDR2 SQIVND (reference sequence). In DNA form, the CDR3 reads TGTGCCAGTTCGGGACTAGACTACGAGCAGTACTTC. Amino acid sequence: CASSGLDYEQYF. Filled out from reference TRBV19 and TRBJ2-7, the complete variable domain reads DGGITQSPKYLFRKEGQNVTLSCEQNLNHDAMYWYRQDPGQGLRLIYYSQIVNDFQKGDIAEGYSVSREKKESFPLTVTSAQKNPTAFYLCASSGLDYEQYFGPGTRLTVT.

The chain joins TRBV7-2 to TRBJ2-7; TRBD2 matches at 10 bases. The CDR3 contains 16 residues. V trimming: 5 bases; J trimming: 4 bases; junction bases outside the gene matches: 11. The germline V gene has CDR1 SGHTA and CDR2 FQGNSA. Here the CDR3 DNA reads TGTGCCAGCAGCCCCCGATCTAGCGGGAGCGGATACGAGCAGTACTTC. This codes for CASSPRSSGSGYEQYF.

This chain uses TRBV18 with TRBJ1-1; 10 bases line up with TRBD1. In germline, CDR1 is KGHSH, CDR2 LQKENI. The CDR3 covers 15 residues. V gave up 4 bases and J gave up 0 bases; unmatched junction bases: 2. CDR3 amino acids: CASSLGTGVNTEAFF. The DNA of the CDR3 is TGTGCCAGCTCACTCGGGACAGGGGTGAACACTGAAGCTTTCTTT.

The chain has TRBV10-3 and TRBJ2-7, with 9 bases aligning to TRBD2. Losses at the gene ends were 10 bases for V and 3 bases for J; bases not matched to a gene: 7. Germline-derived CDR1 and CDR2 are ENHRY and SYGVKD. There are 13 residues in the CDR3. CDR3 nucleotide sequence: TGTGCCACCAAGACTAGCGGAGACTACGAGCAGTACTTC. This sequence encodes CATKTSGDYEQYF.

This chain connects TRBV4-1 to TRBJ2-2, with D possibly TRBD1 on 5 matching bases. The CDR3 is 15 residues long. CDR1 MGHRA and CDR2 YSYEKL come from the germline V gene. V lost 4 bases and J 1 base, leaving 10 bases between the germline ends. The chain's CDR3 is CASSPTTGNTGELFF. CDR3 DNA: TGCGCCAGCAGCCCGACAACAGGGAACACCGGGGAGCTGTTTTTT.

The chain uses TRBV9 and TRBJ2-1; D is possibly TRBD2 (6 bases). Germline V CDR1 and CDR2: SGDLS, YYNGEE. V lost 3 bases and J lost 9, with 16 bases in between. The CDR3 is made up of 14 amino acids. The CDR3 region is CASSAGPGVSEQFF. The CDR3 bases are TGTGCCAGCAGCGCCGGACCGGGAGTATCTGAGCAGTTCTTC.

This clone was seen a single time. CDR3 sequence reads: CASIRGVTDTQYF. The DNA for the CDR3 is TGTGCCAGCATCAGGGGTGTTACAGATACGCAGTATTTT. This chain links TRBV6-1 with TRBJ2-3, with D possibly being TRBD1 (6 bases). Germline V gene lookup returns CDR1 MNHNS and CDR2 SASEGT. Trimming cost V 7 bases and J 3 bases, with 11 bases left between them. This CDR3 is 13 amino acids long.

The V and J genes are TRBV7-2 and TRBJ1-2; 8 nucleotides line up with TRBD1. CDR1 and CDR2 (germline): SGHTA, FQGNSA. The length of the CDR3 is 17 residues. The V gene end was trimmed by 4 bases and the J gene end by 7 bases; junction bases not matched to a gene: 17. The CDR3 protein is CASSSLSRDRWFAGYTF. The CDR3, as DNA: TGTGCCAGCAGCTCCCTTTCCAGGGACAGGTGGTTTGCTGGCTACACCTTC.

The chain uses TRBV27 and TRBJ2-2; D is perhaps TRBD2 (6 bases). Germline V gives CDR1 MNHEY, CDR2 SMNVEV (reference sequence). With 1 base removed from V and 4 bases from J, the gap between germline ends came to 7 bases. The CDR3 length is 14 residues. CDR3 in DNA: TGTGCCAGCAGTTTATTCGGGGGCACCGGGGAGCTGTTTTTT. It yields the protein CASSLFGGTGELFF.

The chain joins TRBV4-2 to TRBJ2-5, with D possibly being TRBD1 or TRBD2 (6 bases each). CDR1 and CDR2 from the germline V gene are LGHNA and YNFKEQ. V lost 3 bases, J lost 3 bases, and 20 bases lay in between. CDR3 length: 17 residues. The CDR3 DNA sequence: TGTGCCAGCAGCCACGGAGGGGACACCAAGAATAAAGAGACCCAGTACTTC. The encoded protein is CASSHGGDTKNKETQYF.

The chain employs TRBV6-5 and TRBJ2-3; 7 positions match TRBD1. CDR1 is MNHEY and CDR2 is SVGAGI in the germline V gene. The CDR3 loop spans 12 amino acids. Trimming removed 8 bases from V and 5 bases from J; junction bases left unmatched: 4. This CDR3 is CASGRGIDTQYF. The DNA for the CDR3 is TGTGCCAGCGGCAGGGGGATAGATACGCAGTATTTT.